One sample yielded the 8 T cell receptor beta chains listed below, sequenced in a study of OX40 agonist ivuxolimab in advanced cancers. Clones were sequenced by immunoSEQ multiplex PCR, and TCRdb holds only the in-frame ones, with some missing. Of around 110,000 clones listed, 90% are singletons. The source was CD4+ or CD8+ T cells sorted from blood, collected in a trial of the OX40 agonist ivuxolimab. The receptors here all came from an adult with an advanced solid tumor such as melanoma, head and neck, liver or kidney cancer.

The chain recombines TRBV6-6 with TRBJ1-1, with a tentative D call TRBD1 (5 bases). CDR3 length: 14 amino acids. Trimming removed 6 bases at V and 2 bases at J, with 13 bases between. In germline, CDR1 is MNHNY, CDR2 SVGAGI (reference sequence). CDR3: CASRSGHHNTEAFF. The CDR3 nucleotides are TGTGCCAGCAGGTCCGGACACCATAACACTGAAGCTTTCTTT.

The chain has TRBV5-1 and TRBJ2-5; 11 bases align to TRBD1. The CDR3 consists of 15 residues. The J segment lost 5 bases and the V segment lost 4 bases, leaving 7 bases of the junction unmatched. From germline, CDR1 is SGHRS and CDR2 YFSETQ. CDR3 sequence (DNA): TGCGCCAGCAGCCGTGGACAGGGGGCAAGGGAGACCCAGTACTTC. Translated, it gives CASSRGQGARETQYF. Variable domain in full (rest from reference TRBV5-1 and TRBJ2-5): KAGVTQTPRYLIKTRGQQVTLSCSPISGHRSVSWYQQTPGQGLQFLFEYFSETQRNKGNFPGRFSGRQFSNSRSEMNVSTLELGDSALYLCASSRGQGARETQYFGPGTRLLVL.

The chain uses TRBV5-1 and TRBJ2-3, with 8 bases fitting TRBD2. The CDR3 is 19 amino acids. The germline V gene encodes CDR1 SGHRS and CDR2 YFSETQ. Trimming cost V 0 bases and J 0 bases; bases outside gene matches: 12. CDR3 in DNA: TGCGCCAGCAGCTTGGCCGGGATAGCGGGGCTTTCTAGCACAGATACGCAGTATTTT. Translation gives CASSLAGIAGLSSTDTQYF.

The V call is TRBV27, the J call TRBJ2-1; D is possibly TRBD1 or TRBD2 (5 bases each). This CDR3 comprises 15 residues. The V end was cut by 4 bases, the J end by 8 bases, with 18 bases between. Looked up from germline, CDR1 is MNHEY and CDR2 is SMNVEV (reference sequence). The CDR3 sequence: CASSYGTPAIDEQFF. The CDR3 DNA reads TGTGCCAGCAGTTACGGGACGCCTGCGATCGATGAGCAGTTCTTC.

The chain joins TRBV7-2 to TRBJ1-2; no reliable D call. CDR3 length: 13 residues. Deletions cut 2 bases from V and 8 bases from J, with 12 bases between. CDR1 is SGHTA and CDR2 is FQGNSA in the germline V gene. The CDR3 is CASSLSSVTGYTF. CDR3 DNA sequence: TGTGCCAGCAGCTTATCTTCAGTTACGGGCTACACCTTC.

V usage is TRBV28 and J usage is TRBJ2-7; the D gene is possibly TRBD2 (5 bases). Germline-derived CDR1 and CDR2 are MDHEN and SYDVKM. The germline V and J ends were trimmed by 8 bases and 0 bases, with 14 bases remaining between them. The CDR3 consists of 14 residues. CDR3 sequence (DNA): TGTGCCAGCCGGGAAAATGGACGCTCCTACGAGCAGTACTTC. This sequence encodes CASRENGRSYEQYF.

V usage is TRBV6-5 and J usage is TRBJ2-7; D unresolved. Germline values: CDR1 MNHEY, CDR2 SVGAGI. The CDR3 consists of 14 residues. V was pared by 2 bases and J by 0 bases, with 8 bases between. The CDR3 sequence: CASSYLTGSYEQYF. The CDR3 bases are TGTGCCAGCAGTTACCTGACTGGCTCCTACGAGCAGTACTTC.

The chain uses TRBV10-3 and TRBJ2-3; 7 bases line up with TRBD2. The germline CDR1 and CDR2 sequences are ENHRY and SYGVKD. V gave up 8 bases and J gave up 1 base; unmatched junction bases: 9. This CDR3 comprises 15 residues. The CDR3 sequence is CAISAGGRGTDTQYF. The CDR3 DNA reads TGTGCCATCTCGGCCGGGGGGAGAGGCACAGATACGCAGTATTTT.